The 5 T cell receptor beta chains in this list originate from one sample, sequenced in a study of T cell repertoires in cytomegalovirus infection. TCRdb itself ran the reads through MiXCR, one entry per CDR3 protein. The repertoire has about 920,000 distinct CDR3 sequences, under 40% of them found once; the top ten carry about an eighth. These receptors are not linked to any known antigen. The specimen comprised cultured CD8+ T cells from PBMCs, sampled from culture after CMV antigen stimulation. Every receptor here comes from a human donor in good health (CMV status not recorded). Some clones in this sample may be carry-over from other donors' samples.

This clonotype was counted a few times. The chain links TRBV24-1 to TRBJ2-2; 8 bases agree with TRBD1. With V trimmed by 1 base and J by 4 bases, 4 bases remained unmatched. Per germline, CDR1 KGHDR and CDR2 SFDVKD. This CDR3 has 16 amino acids. CDR3 residues: CATSDLGQGPTGELFF. The CDR3 nucleotides read TGTGCCACCAGTGATTTAGGACAGGGCCCCACCGGGGAGCTGTTTTTT.

The chain links TRBV20-1 to TRBJ2-2; D uncertain. The germline V gene has CDR1 DFQATT and CDR2 SNEGSKA (reference sequence). V shed 3 bases and J shed 0 bases, with 11 bases lying between them. The CDR3 covers 15 residues. In DNA, the CDR3 is TGCAGTGCTAGTGACGGGTTGTCGAACACCGGGGAGCTGTTTTTT. Protein product: CSASDGLSNTGELFF.

There are a few counts of this clonotype. V and J are TRBV7-9 and TRBJ1-2; D ambiguous. Germline V CDR1 and CDR2: SEHNR, FQNEAQ (reference sequence). V was pared by 2 bases and J by 3 bases, with 13 bases between. This CDR3 has 15 residues. CDR3 in amino acids: CASSLLQKLYYGYTF. The CDR3 DNA reads as TGTGCCAGCAGCTTACTACAGAAGCTCTACTATGGCTACACCTTC.

The CDR3 DNA is TGTGCCAGCAGCTTAGATGGCCAGGGGGGCGACACTGAAGCTTTCTTT. Amino acid sequence: CASSLDGQGGDTEAFF. The chain employs TRBV7-9 and TRBJ1-1, with 7 bases that match TRBD1. Germline V gene data show CDR1 as SEHNR and CDR2 as FQNEAQ (reference sequence). After removal of 1 base from V and 3 bases from J, the junction contained 8 bases not matched to a gene. This CDR3 comprises 16 residues.

CDR3 amino acids: CASSPWDRSLNSPLHF. The DNA for the CDR3 is TGTGCCAGCAGCCCTTGGGACAGGAGTCTTAATTCACCCCTCCACTTT. The V call is TRBV11-2, the J call TRBJ1-6, with 8 bases that match TRBD1. J was trimmed by 6 bases and V by 5 bases; bases with no gene match: 9. This CDR3 contains 16 residues. Germline values: CDR1 SGHAT, CDR2 FQNNGV.